This T cell receptor (beta chain) was profiled in a study of blood T cells in healthy people across ages. Study summary: About one barcoded TCR beta cDNA was captured per two T cells.

Sample-barcoded 5' priming and a J-beta primer mix drove a second PCR of roughly 6 to 12 cycles. Using its own MiXCR run on the 5' RACE reads, TCRdb lists one record per CDR3 protein. The data show around 1,600,000 distinct CDR3 sequences, under 55% seen once. This CDR3 is 14 amino acids long. Germline lookup yields CDR1 SGHDN and CDR2 FVKESK. Between the trimmed V and J ends, which lost 4 bases and 0 bases, there was a span of 9 bases. Study conclusions and caveats: Long-lived and aged donors differed, with more naive CD4+ cells and higher diversity in the long-lived.

The study recruited healthy Caucasian donors from Russia who were aged about 6 to 90. This clonotype has only a few counts. What it binds is not known. The chain joins TRBV14 to TRBJ1-1, with D hard to call. The sample consisted of blood. The receptor comes from a woman between 18 and 29 years old in good health. The CDR3 sequence is CASSPLSMNTEAFF. DNA for the CDR3: TGTGCCAGCAGCCCCCTGAGCATGAACACTGAAGCTTTCTTT.